A selection of T cell receptor beta chains follows, all from one sample in a study of CD8+ T cells in alopecia areata. Assay: immunoSEQ multiplex PCR; the TCRdb copy retains only in-frame clones and omits some. The table lists 100,000 to 120,000 clones, 55% to 60% of them singletons. The sequencing here drew on CD4+ T cells sorted from blood, taken at week 24, from a patient treated with tofacitinib. These receptors all come from a human donor with alopecia areata. Each CDR3 is given with its conserved first and last residue. D genes are given only for firm matches. Only part of the rows carry a size: once, few, many, or a class if the clone is expanded.

d_gene: -
len: 12
abundance: -
j_gene: TRBJ2-5
v_gene: TRBV29-1
CDR3aa: CSVEQVQETQYF
CDR3nt: TGCAGCGTTGAGCAGGTTCAAGAGACCCAGTACTTC

d_gene: -
len: 15
abundance: -
j_gene: TRBJ2-3
v_gene: TRBV29-1
CDR3aa: CSVEGVLGPGDTQYF
CDR3nt: TGCAGCGTTGAAGGAGTGTTGGGGCCGGGAGATACGCAGTATTTT

d_gene: -
len: 14
abundance: few
j_gene: TRBJ2-2
v_gene: TRBV7-2
CDR3aa: CASRMQANTGELFF
CDR3nt: TGTGCCAGCCGAATGCAGGCGAACACCGGGGAGCTGTTTTTT

d_gene: -
len: 15
abundance: -
j_gene: TRBJ1-1
v_gene: TRBV29-1
CDR3aa: CSVTPPTGLNTEAFF
CDR3nt: TGCAGCGTTACCCCCCCTACAGGGTTGAACACTGAAGCTTTCTTT

d_gene: -
len: 15
abundance: few
j_gene: TRBJ2-6
v_gene: TRBV11-2
CDR3aa: CASSSQGSGANVLTF
CDR3nt: TGTGCCAGCAGCTCACAGGGATCGGGGGCCAACGTCCTGACTTTC

d_gene: TRBD2
len: 16
abundance: -
j_gene: TRBJ2-1
v_gene: TRBV4-1
CDR3aa: CASRRLAGGSYNEQFF
CDR3nt: TGCGCCAGCAGGAGACTAGCGGGGGGCTCGTACAATGAGCAGTTCTTC

d_gene: -
len: 14
abundance: few
j_gene: TRBJ2-5
v_gene: TRBV5-1
CDR3aa: CASSHSAGWETQYF
CDR3nt: TGCGCCAGCAGCCACAGTGCGGGCTGGGAGACCCAGTACTTC

d_gene: -
len: 13
abundance: many
j_gene: TRBJ2-1
v_gene: TRBV7-9
CDR3aa: CASSLGLNDEQFF
CDR3nt: TGTGCCAGCAGCTTAGGACTAAACGATGAGCAGTTCTTC

d_gene: -
len: 11
abundance: few
j_gene: TRBJ1-2
v_gene: TRBV29-1
CDR3aa: CSVTRLGGYTF
CDR3nt: TGCAGCGTGACCCGTCTAGGTGGCTACACCTTC

d_gene: -
len: 13
abundance: -
j_gene: TRBJ2-5
v_gene: TRBV7-2
CDR3aa: CASSLGIQETQYF
CDR3nt: TGTGCCAGCAGCTTGGGGATACAAGAGACCCAGTACTTC

d_gene: -
len: 11
abundance: -
j_gene: TRBJ2-3
v_gene: TRBV29-1
CDR3aa: CSGREADTQYF
CDR3nt: TGCAGCGGTCGAGAGGCAGATACGCAGTATTTT

d_gene: -
len: 13
abundance: -
j_gene: TRBJ2-1
v_gene: TRBV7-8
CDR3aa: CASSLGPYNEQFF
CDR3nt: TGTGCCAGCAGCTTGGGCCCCTACAATGAGCAGTTCTTC

d_gene: TRBD2
len: 15
abundance: -
j_gene: TRBJ2-1
v_gene: TRBV5-1
CDR3aa: CASSFRTSGDNEQFF
CDR3nt: TGCGCCAGCAGCTTTCGGACTAGCGGAGACAATGAGCAGTTCTTC

d_gene: TRBD1
len: 14
abundance: few
j_gene: TRBJ2-7
v_gene: TRBV6-5
CDR3aa: CASREQGISYEQYF
CDR3nt: TGTGCCAGCAGAGAACAGGGGATCTCCTACGAGCAGTACTTC

d_gene: -
len: 14
abundance: -
j_gene: TRBJ2-1
v_gene: TRBV7-6
CDR3aa: CASSSWASSNEQFF
CDR3nt: TGTGCCAGCAGCTCGTGGGCTAGTAGCAATGAGCAGTTCTTC

d_gene: TRBD1
len: 14
abundance: few
j_gene: TRBJ1-4
v_gene: TRBV5-1
CDR3aa: CASSLGQGNEKLFF
CDR3nt: TGCGCCAGCAGCTTGGGACAGGGGAATGAAAAACTGTTTTTT

d_gene: TRBD1
len: 13
abundance: -
j_gene: TRBJ2-3
v_gene: TRBV5-6
CDR3aa: CASSFTGVDTQYF
CDR3nt: TGTGCCAGCAGTTTTACAGGGGTAGATACGCAGTATTTT

d_gene: TRBD1
len: 14
abundance: -
j_gene: TRBJ1-1
v_gene: TRBV23-1
CDR3aa: CASSRGTVNTEAFF
CDR3nt: TGCGCCAGCAGTCGCGGGACAGTGAACACTGAAGCTTTCTTT

d_gene: -
len: 13
abundance: -
j_gene: TRBJ2-7
v_gene: TRBV18
CDR3aa: CASSPASAYEQYF
CDR3nt: TGTGCCAGCTCACCGGCCAGTGCCTATGAGCAGTACTTC

d_gene: TRBD1
len: 16
abundance: few
j_gene: TRBJ1-6
v_gene: TRBV7-2
CDR3aa: CASSFQGAAYNSPLHF
CDR3nt: TGTGCCAGCAGCTTTCAGGGGGCTGCGTATAATTCACCCCTCCACTTT

d_gene: -
len: 16
abundance: few
j_gene: TRBJ2-7
v_gene: TRBV5-1
CDR3aa: CASSENPGTGSYEQYF
CDR3nt: TGCGCCAGCAGCGAAAACCCCGGGACGGGTTCCTACGAGCAGTACTTC

d_gene: TRBD2
len: 16
abundance: -
j_gene: TRBJ2-1
v_gene: TRBV27
CDR3aa: CASSLRGGSSYNEQFF
CDR3nt: TGTGCCAGCAGTTTACGGGGGGGGAGCTCCTACAATGAGCAGTTCTTC

d_gene: TRBD1
len: 15
abundance: -
j_gene: TRBJ2-7
v_gene: TRBV9
CDR3aa: CASSVAGQPSYEQYF
CDR3nt: TGTGCCAGCAGCGTAGCGGGACAGCCCTCCTACGAGCAGTACTTC

d_gene: -
len: 11
abundance: few
j_gene: TRBJ1-2
v_gene: TRBV6-6
CDR3aa: CASRRQGGYTF
CDR3nt: TGTGCCAGCAGGCGACAAGGCGGCTACACCTTC

d_gene: TRBD1
len: 15
abundance: -
j_gene: TRBJ1-2
v_gene: TRBV6-6
CDR3aa: CASSYSWDRGYGYTF
CDR3nt: TGTGCCAGCAGTTACAGCTGGGACAGGGGCTATGGCTACACCTTC

d_gene: -
len: 15
abundance: few
j_gene: TRBJ2-7
v_gene: TRBV7-2
CDR3aa: CASSLEGGSSYEQYF
CDR3nt: TGTGCCAGCAGCTTAGAGGGCGGGTCATCCTACGAGCAGTACTTC

d_gene: -
len: 11
abundance: -
j_gene: TRBJ2-2
v_gene: TRBV10-3
CDR3aa: CAISATGELFF
CDR3nt: TGTGCCATCAGTGCGACCGGGGAGCTGTTTTTT

d_gene: TRBD1
len: 16
abundance: -
j_gene: TRBJ2-3
v_gene: TRBV5-1
CDR3aa: CASSLGRDRVLDTQYF
CDR3nt: TGCGCCAGCAGCTTGGGCCGGGACAGGGTTTTAGATACGCAGTATTTT

d_gene: TRBD2
len: 15
abundance: few
j_gene: TRBJ2-1
v_gene: TRBV18
CDR3aa: CASSPYSAGDNEQFF
CDR3nt: TGTGCCAGCTCACCATATAGCGCGGGGGACAATGAGCAGTTCTTC

d_gene: -
len: 11
abundance: -
j_gene: TRBJ2-7
v_gene: TRBV11-2
CDR3aa: CASSLLYEQYF
CDR3nt: TGTGCCAGCAGCTTACTATACGAGCAGTACTTC

d_gene: TRBD1
len: 15
abundance: -
j_gene: TRBJ2-1
v_gene: TRBV30
CDR3aa: CAWSTTGGVRYEQFF
CDR3nt: TGTGCCTGGAGTACGACAGGGGGGGTAAGGTATGAGCAGTTCTTC

d_gene: TRBD2
len: 15
abundance: once
j_gene: TRBJ2-3
v_gene: TRBV29-1
CDR3aa: CSVHSSGGVSDTQYF
CDR3nt: TGCAGCGTCCATTCTAGCGGGGGTGTTAGCGATACGCAGTATTTT

d_gene: TRBD1
len: 12
abundance: -
j_gene: TRBJ1-2
v_gene: TRBV11-2
CDR3aa: CASQGGNYGYTF
CDR3nt: TGTGCCAGCCAGGGGGGGAACTATGGCTACACCTTC

d_gene: TRBD1
len: 13
abundance: few
j_gene: TRBJ1-6
v_gene: TRBV4-1
CDR3aa: CASSQQGGSPLHF
CDR3nt: TGCGCCAGCAGCCAACAGGGGGGATCACCCCTCCACTTT

d_gene: -
len: 14
abundance: -
j_gene: TRBJ2-5
v_gene: TRBV7-2
CDR3aa: CASSLVRVGETQYF
CDR3nt: TGTGCCAGCAGCTTAGTCAGGGTTGGAGAGACCCAGTACTTC

d_gene: TRBD2
len: 13
abundance: -
j_gene: TRBJ2-3
v_gene: TRBV7-8
CDR3aa: CASSLGGDDTQYF
CDR3nt: TGTGCCAGCAGCTTGGGGGGGGACGATACGCAGTATTTT

d_gene: TRBD2
len: 14
abundance: few
j_gene: TRBJ2-1
v_gene: TRBV28
CDR3aa: CASSLYSGGYEQFF
CDR3nt: TGTGCCAGCAGTTTATACAGCGGGGGGTATGAGCAGTTCTTC

d_gene: -
len: 13
abundance: -
j_gene: TRBJ1-1
v_gene: TRBV5-1
CDR3aa: CASSPAAVGEAFF
CDR3nt: TGCGCCAGCAGCCCGGCGGCAGTGGGAGAAGCTTTCTTT

d_gene: -
len: 14
abundance: -
j_gene: TRBJ2-5
v_gene: TRBV4-2
CDR3aa: CASSQDAYQETQYF
CDR3nt: TGTGCCAGCAGCCAAGATGCCTACCAAGAGACCCAGTACTTC

d_gene: -
len: 11
abundance: -
j_gene: TRBJ2-1
v_gene: TRBV29-1
CDR3aa: CSGRAYNEQFF
CDR3nt: TGCAGCGGGAGGGCCTACAATGAGCAGTTCTTC

d_gene: TRBD1
len: 13
abundance: -
j_gene: TRBJ2-7
v_gene: TRBV30
CDR3aa: CACGTGWMNEQYF
CDR3nt: TGTGCCTGTGGGACAGGGTGGATGAACGAGCAGTACTTC

d_gene: TRBD1
len: 12
abundance: once
j_gene: TRBJ1-2
v_gene: TRBV15
CDR3aa: CATSDRVSGYTF
CDR3nt: TGTGCCACCAGTGACAGGGTTAGTGGCTACACCTTC